Given below is one T cell receptor (beta chain) in context. Its specific antigen is unknown. No clone much larger than this one lies a single base away; base qualities are absent. These data originate in a study of OX40 agonist ivuxolimab in advanced cancers. About the study as a whole: Ivuxolimab was an agonistic, fully human IgG2 monoclonal antibody directed against OX40 (CD134), a costimulatory receptor. Intravenous ivuxolimab was administered to patients every 2 weeks at six dose levels: 0.01, 0.1, 0.3, 1.5, 3 and 10 mg/kg. The paper covers the monotherapy dose-escalation part of the phase I ivuxolimab trial, which included N = 52 patients. The dose-escalation cohort was around 83% male with a mean age of about 65 years, ranging from about 20 to 80. Partial responses occurred in three dose-escalation patients: two with cutaneous melanoma and one with hepatocellular carcinoma. The point of sequencing TCRbeta in the periphery was to test whether ivuxolimab changed TCR sequence diversity and drove clonal T-cell expansion. Patients were allowed to have had prior anti-PD-1, anti-PD-L1 or anti-CTLA-4 therapy, and approximately 40% of the dose-escalation patients had been treated with checkpoint inhibitors. Of the approximately 54 dose-escalation patients, hepatocellular carcinoma was present in 19, melanoma in around 15, renal cell carcinoma in 9 and head and neck cancer in 9.

Patients with a history of autoimmune disease or receiving systemic immunosuppression were excluded from the trial. Peripheral blood for TCR sequencing was collected from all dose cohorts at baseline, on cycle 4 day 1, and on cycle 7 day 1. The samples were drawn from a first-in-human, open-label, multicenter phase I dose-escalation trial of ivuxolimab. Adults with locally advanced or metastatic melanoma, renal cell, hepatocellular, or head and neck squamous cell carcinoma were enrolled in the trial. CD4+ and CD8+ T cells were sorted separately from peripheral blood before TCR sequencing. Genomic DNA was extracted from sorted cells for sequencing of the TCRbeta CDR3 region. The immunoSEQ Assay was used to sequence the TCRbeta CDR3 regions. TCRdb obtained this table from immuneACCESS and retained in-frame rearrangements with V and J assigned. These tables miss some clones; where compared with another copy, unresolved V genes account for less than half of the shortfall, and the remainder is unexplained. The sample profile shows about 55,000 clones; about 82% of them were found once. In total, the top ten clones hold 3% to 4% of the sample.

The paper as a whole reports these results and caveats: Clonal expansion of both CD4+ and CD8+ blood T cells was observed from baseline to week 6 at doses 0.1 to 3.0 mg/kg. Partial responders in the 0.1-3.0 mg/kg groups had among the lowest normalized peripheral clonal expansion, especially among CD8+ T cells. Antigen specificity was not determined for the clonally expanded peripheral T cells. On average, CD8+ T cells showed more expanded clones than CD4+ T cells after ivuxolimab. Low levels of normalized T-cell clonal expansion were also seen in some nonresponding patients.

The sequencing here drew on CD4+ or CD8+ T cells sorted from blood, taken in a trial of the OX40 agonist ivuxolimab. The receptor comes from an adult with an advanced solid tumor such as melanoma, head and neck, liver or kidney cancer.

The bases read TGTGCCAGCAGCCCGGGGTATGATACGCAGTATTTT. It codes for CASSPGYDTQYF. The chain joins TRBV2 to TRBJ2-3, with TRBD2 perhaps the D gene, on 5 matching bases. V is reduced by 6 bases and J by 6 bases, leaving a spacing of 10 bases between them. The CDR3 measures 12 amino acids from cysteine to phenylalanine. Only the CDR3 DNA is retained, 36 bases long and in frame from the first base. Based on the germline V gene, the CDR1 and CDR2 sequences are SNHLY and FYNNEI.